The text below deals with one T cell receptor beta chain. The junction departs from germline at one end; a sequencing error may be responsible. The repertoire was sequenced with immunoSEQ multiplex PCR; TCRdb's copy has only in-frame clones and lacks some. The sample consists of fewer than 90,000 clones, 94% of them appearing once. These data come from a study of T cell changes during pregnancy in multiple sclerosis. The CDR3 extends over 12 amino acids. Germline V CDR1 and CDR2: MNHNS, SASEGT. V usage is TRBV6-1 and J usage is TRBJ2-7, with unresolved D. The clonotype comes from a female donor in good health, enrolled as a control in a pregnancy study. This sample comprised peripheral blood, obtained after pregnancy. The CDR3 spells CASSENLAVLWF. The CDR3 DNA is TGTGCCAGCAGTGAAAATTTGGCAGTTTTATGGTTC.